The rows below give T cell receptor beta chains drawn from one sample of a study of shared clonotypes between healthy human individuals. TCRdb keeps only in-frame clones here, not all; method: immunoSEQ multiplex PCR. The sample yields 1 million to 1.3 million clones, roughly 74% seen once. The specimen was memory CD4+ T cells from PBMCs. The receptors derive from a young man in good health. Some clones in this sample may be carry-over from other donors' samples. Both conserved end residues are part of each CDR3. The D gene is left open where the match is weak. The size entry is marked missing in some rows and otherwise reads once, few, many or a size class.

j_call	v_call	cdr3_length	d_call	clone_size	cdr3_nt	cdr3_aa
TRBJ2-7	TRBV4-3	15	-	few	TGCGCCAGCAGCCAATACGCCGCCGGAACCTACGAGCAGTACTTC	CASSQYAAGTYEQYF
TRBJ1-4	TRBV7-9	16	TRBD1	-	TGTGCCAGCAGCCCCCTTGGACAGGCGGCTAATGAAAAACTGTTTTTT	CASSPLGQAANEKLFF
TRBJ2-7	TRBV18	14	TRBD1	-	TGTGCCAGCTCACCGCAGGGTACAGGGGGCGAGCAGTACTTC	CASSPQGTGGEQYF
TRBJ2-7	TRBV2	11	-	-	TGTGCCAGCAGGGTGCCCTCCGAGCAGTACTTC	CASRVPSEQYF
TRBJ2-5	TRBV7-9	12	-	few	TGTGCCAGCAGCGAACACCAAGAGACCCAGTACTTC	CASSEHQETQYF
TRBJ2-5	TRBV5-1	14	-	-	TGCGCCAGCAGCTCCACAGGTTCCCAAGAGACCCAGTACTTC	CASSSTGSQETQYF
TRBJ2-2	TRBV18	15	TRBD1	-	TGTGCCAGCTCGCCTAGGAGACAGGGCCCCGGGGAGCTGTTTTTT	CASSPRRQGPGELFF
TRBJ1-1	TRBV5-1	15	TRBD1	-	TGCGCCAGCAGCTTGGGGACAGGGGGGAACACTGAAGCTTTCTTT	CASSLGTGGNTEAFF
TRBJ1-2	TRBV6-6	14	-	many	TGTGCCAGCAAAGATCATAAGGGGGGGGATGGCTACACCTTC	CASKDHKGGDGYTF
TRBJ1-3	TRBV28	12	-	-	TGTGCCAGCAGTTCGGGGGGGAACACCATATATTTT	CASSSGGNTIYF
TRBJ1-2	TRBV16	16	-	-	TGTGCCAGCAGCCCCCGGGGTTTAGTGACCAACTATGGCTACACCTTC	CASSPRGLVTNYGYTF
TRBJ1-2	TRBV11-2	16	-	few	TGTGCCAGCAGCTTAGAGGGGGTTTCACACATCTATGGCTACACCTTC	CASSLEGVSHIYGYTF
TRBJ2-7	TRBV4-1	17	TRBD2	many	TGCGCCAGCAGCCAACACGGACTAGCGGGAGATTCCTACGAGCAGTACTTC	CASSQHGLAGDSYEQYF
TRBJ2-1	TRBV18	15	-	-	TGTGCCAGCTCACCCCAGGGACAAGCCTACAATGAGCAGTTCTTC	CASSPQGQAYNEQFF
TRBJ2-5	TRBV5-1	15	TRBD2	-	TGCGCCAGCAGGGGGAGGACTAGCGACCAAGAGACCCAGTACTTC	CASRGRTSDQETQYF
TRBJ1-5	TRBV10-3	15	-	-	TGTGCCATCAGTGAGTCTTTGCCGCAGGGCCAGCCCCAGCATTTT	CAISESLPQGQPQHF
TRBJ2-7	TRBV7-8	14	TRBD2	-	TGTGCCAGCAGCGAACCGGGACTAGGCTACGAGCAGTACTTC	CASSEPGLGYEQYF
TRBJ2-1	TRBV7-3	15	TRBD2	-	TGTGCCAGCAGCTTAAGTAGGCGGGAGGACAATGAGCAGTTCTTC	CASSLSRREDNEQFF
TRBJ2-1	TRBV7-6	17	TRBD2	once	TGTGCCAGCAGGCAACGGATGGGGACTAGCGGGAAGAGTGAGCAGTTCTTC	CASRQRMGTSGKSEQFF
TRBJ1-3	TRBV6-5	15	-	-	TGTGCCAGCAGTTACCAGCAGGGTCGGGGAAACACCATATATTTT	CASSYQQGRGNTIYF